This T cell receptor beta chain was sequenced in a study of Ad26.COV2.S vaccination and SARS-CoV-2 variants. As for the study in general: Donor joined the COV1001 Ad26.COV2.S trial arm. Notes on the study in general: Participants given vaccine showed non-spike TCR breadth similar to that of placebo recipients. Higher spike-specific TCR breadth was found in vaccine recipients than in placebo recipients.

The method was immunoSEQ multiplex PCR; TCRdb's version includes in-frame clones alone and lacks a portion of them. This table has just under 250,000 clones, 88% appearing once. CDR3 length: 15 amino acids. The V segment lost 2 bases and the J segment 4 bases; nucleotides outside the gene matches: 6. The germline gives CDR1 SGHVS, CDR2 FQNEAQ. A note on this clone: Its specificity is not known.

The treatment is: around 19 received Ad26.COV2.S at low or high dose, single or two shots; several received placebo; per-sample allocation not given. The investigators took samples on day 63 after the first vaccine or placebo injection. J is TRBJ2-5 and V is TRBV7-8; 8 positions agree with TRBD1. The TCR originated in a person between 18 and 59 years old who received the Ad26.COV2.S COVID-19 vaccine or a placebo. The sequencing here drew on peripheral blood, taken in a trial of Ad26.COV2.S vaccine versus placebo. The CDR3 DNA reads TGTGCCAGCAGCTTATCACGAGACAGGGGAGAGACCCAGTACTTC. Amino acids: CASSLSRDRGETQYF. Full variable domain (rest looked up from reference TRBV7-8 and TRBJ2-5): GAGVSQSPRYKVAKRGQDVALRCDPISGHVSLFWYQQALGQGPEFLTYFQNEAQLDKSGLPSDRFFAERPEGSVSTLKIQRTQQEDSAVYLCASSLSRDRGETQYFGPGTRLLVL.